This entry lists 14 T cell receptor beta chains sequenced from one sample in a study of PD-L1 blockade in urothelial cancer. This table comes from immunoSEQ multiplex PCR, and its TCRdb copy is limited to in-frame clones, with some not included. This sample has fewer than 50,000 clones, with roughly 90% found just once. Time point given: pretreatment peripheral blood. Sequences were derived from PBMCs, sampled around atezolizumab (anti-PD-L1) treatment. The receptor set was obtained from a donor aged 40 or over with urothelial cancer.

This rearrangement joins TRBV18 to TRBJ2-7; 11 positions match TRBD1. CDR1 and CDR2 from the germline V gene are KGHSH and LQKENI. The CDR3 is 15 residues long. V lost 3 bases, J lost 7 bases, and 8 bases stayed unmatched. This chain's CDR3 is CASSPIGQGAGEQYF. The DNA of the CDR3 is TGTGCCAGCTCACCGATCGGACAGGGGGCCGGGGAGCAGTACTTC.

The chain combines TRBV5-5 with TRBJ1-1, with D perhaps matching TRBD1 (5 bases). V lost 3 bases and J lost 0, with 12 bases in between. The CDR3 covers 15 residues. Germline V gene data show CDR1 as SGHKS and CDR2 as YYEKEE (reference sequence). CDR3 region: CASSSTVTMNTEAFF. As DNA, the CDR3 is TGTGCCAGCAGCTCGACAGTTACGATGAACACTGAAGCTTTCTTT.

The CDR3 spells CASSRRGNTEAFF. In DNA, the CDR3 is TGTGCCAGCAGCCGTAGGGGGAACACTGAAGCTTTCTTT. The chain links TRBV7-2 to TRBJ1-1, with D perhaps matching TRBD1 (5 bases). Germline lookup yields CDR1 SGHTA and CDR2 FQGNSA. The V and J ends lost 5 bases and 1 base respectively, with 8 bases between them. This CDR3 comprises 13 residues.

The chain employs TRBV29-1 and TRBJ2-3; TRBD1 matches 8 bases. After removal of 6 bases from V and 4 bases from J, the junction contained 6 bases not matched to a gene. CDR3 length equals 13 residues. CDR1 is SQVTM, CDR2 ANQGSEA, per germline. The CDR3 protein is CSVGAGGPDTQYF. CDR3 sequence (DNA): TGCAGCGTAGGGGCAGGGGGCCCAGATACGCAGTATTTT.

This chain uses TRBV11-2 with TRBJ2-7; 13 bases fit TRBD2. Trimming cost V 5 bases and J 6 bases; bases outside gene matches: 10. CDR3 length equals 16 residues. The V gene's germline CDR1 is SGHAT and CDR2 FQNNGV. CDR3 in amino acids: CASSPGLAGVAGEQYF. CDR3 bases: TGTGCCAGCAGCCCCGGACTAGCGGGAGTCGCAGGCGAGCAGTACTTC.

In this sample, this clone turned up once. V and J are TRBV28 and TRBJ2-4; TRBD2 agrees at 8 bases. The CDR3 consists of 15 residues. The V segment lost 6 bases and the J segment 6 bases; nucleotides outside the gene matches: 10. Germline V gene lookup returns CDR1 MDHEN and CDR2 SYDVKM. Written as DNA, the CDR3 is TGTGCCAGCAGCACGGGGGGGAGTTTGAGAAACATTCAGTACTTC. It encodes CASSTGGSLRNIQYF.

The chain recombines TRBV28 with TRBJ1-2, with D perhaps TRBD1 (5 bases). Per germline, CDR1 MDHEN and CDR2 SYDVKM. The V and J ends lost 4 bases and 6 bases respectively, with 15 bases between them. The CDR3 is 14 residues long. CDR3 amino acids: CASSSPPLQDGYTF. In DNA, the CDR3 is TGTGCCAGCAGTTCCCCCCCCCTACAGGATGGCTACACCTTC.

The genes are TRBV7-6 and TRBJ2-7; TRBD1 is a possible D gene (5 bases). CDR1 is SGHVS and CDR2 is FNYEAQ in the germline V gene. Trimming removed 1 base from V and 6 bases from J, with 10 bases in between. This CDR3 spans 13 amino acids. The CDR3 region is CASSLGPQGEQYF. CDR3 DNA sequence: TGTGCCAGCAGCTTAGGCCCGCAGGGCGAGCAGTACTTC.

This clone has just one count. The genes are TRBV11-3 and TRBJ2-7; perhaps TRBD1 as D (5 bases). The CDR3 runs to 14 residues. Germline V gene lookup returns CDR1 SGHNT and CDR2 YENEEA. V lost 5 bases, J lost 3 bases, and 14 bases lay in between. In DNA form, the CDR3 reads TGTGCCAGCAGCCTAGGGGTCCCTAGCTACGAGCAGTACTTC. The encoded protein is CASSLGVPSYEQYF.

The chain carries TRBV14 and TRBJ2-2; 13 nucleotides align to TRBD2. CDR1 and CDR2 (germline): SGHDN, FVKESK. J gave up 6 bases and V 11 bases, and 6 bases lay outside the gene matches. The CDR3 is 14 residues long. The CDR3 reads CASTGLAGSGELFF. The CDR3 nucleotides are TGTGCCTCGACGGGACTAGCGGGATCCGGGGAGCTGTTTTTT.

V usage is TRBV7-9 and J usage is TRBJ2-3; D unresolved. Looked up from germline, CDR1 is SEHNR and CDR2 is FQNEAQ (reference sequence). V was shortened by 7 bases and J by 2 bases, with 10 bases between the two germline ends. The CDR3 is made up of 13 amino acids. CDR3 sequence reads: CASIQVHTDTQYF. CDR3 sequence (DNA): TGTGCCAGCATTCAGGTGCACACAGATACGCAGTATTTT.

This chain links TRBV28 with TRBJ2-5; 8 bases fit TRBD2. CDR1 and CDR2 from the germline V gene are MDHEN and SYDVKM. The CDR3 has 15 residues. The V and J ends lost 3 bases and 3 bases, in that order; junction bases with no gene match: 6. Here the CDR3 reads CASSFVAGGEETQYF. As DNA, the CDR3 is TGTGCCAGCAGTTTTGTTGCGGGGGGCGAAGAGACCCAGTACTTC.

The CDR3 region has the DNA TGCGCCAGCAGCTTGGCAGGGCGGCAAGAGACCCAGTACTTC. Translated: CASSLAGRQETQYF. V is TRBV5-1 and J is TRBJ2-5, with a possible D match to TRBD1 (5 bases). Between the trimmed V and J ends, which lost 0 bases and 2 bases, there was a span of 8 bases. Per the germline V gene, CDR1 is SGHRS and CDR2 is YFSETQ. This CDR3 comprises 14 residues.

The J gene is TRBJ2-5, the V gene TRBV2; weak D call: TRBD2 (6 bases). Deletions cut 8 bases from V and 5 bases from J, with 21 bases between. This CDR3 spans 15 amino acids. Germline V gives CDR1 SNHLY, CDR2 FYNNEI. The CDR3 nucleotides are TGTGCCAGCTCCCCAGGGTTGCCGGGGGTGGAGACCCAGTACTTC. It codes for CASSPGLPGVETQYF.